The subject of this entry is one T cell receptor (beta chain). Its antigen is currently not known. These data come from a study of cytomegalovirus exposure and HLA in healthy donors (dated by TCRdb to 2016 to 2017). At the level of the whole study: According to an earlier analysis of 587 of the donors, about 179 million T cells yielded over 100 million unique TCR beta sequences and 276 Gb of sequence data. Roughly 300 gigabases of sequencing data and roughly 81 million unique TCR sequences made up an early release that covered over 550 HLA-typed donors. Of the roughly 410 genotyped donors, approximately 81% were placed in the genetic ancestry cluster associated with self-reported Caucasian donors. The study aimed to test whether signatures of past pathogen exposure could be identified by cataloging public T cell receptors. The study used immunosequencing to profile the T cell repertoires of 670 or so subjects and linked those repertoires to cytomegalovirus serostatus. A separate validation cohort of roughly 130 different subjects was used in addition to the roughly 670-subject first cohort. High-throughput TCR immunosequencing, statistical association of individual TCRs with disease status, and machine learning were combined to predict cytomegalovirus infection status. A later analysis re-examined previously published TCR beta repertoires from 500 to 700 donors and added high-resolution HLA genotyping to investigate patterns of TCR occurrence. Rather than using new phenotypic data, the later analysis identified candidate immune exposures from TCR beta sequences and from how often those sequences occurred across donors. An earlier analysis of approximately 640 of the donors applied high-throughput TCR beta sequencing to assess whether each TCR beta V gene segment acted as functional or pseudogenic. Donor age, sex, ethnicity and CMV serostatus were compiled together with the repertoire data. Genome-wide SNP genotypes for about 65% of the 666 donors were used in a later genetic analysis, which treated that subset as a discovery cohort. All discovery cohort repertoires had been generated using a single sequencing platform. HLA typing covered class I and class II loci at four-digit resolution. The number of donors typed differed by locus, with 629-630 for A, B, C, DRB1 and DQB1, about 500 for DQA1, 606 for DPA1, and 400 to 490 for DPB1. Several DR-DQ haplotypes were treated as single units for association and clustering because of strong linkage in the cohort. Across 300 to 400 genotyped donors of the cohort, an average of roughly 250,000 unique TCR beta nucleotide sequences per donor were sequenced, and around 19% of those sequences were non-productive.

Libraries were made using the immunoSEQ multiplex PCR assay. A mixture of 60 forward primers for TCR Vbeta segments and 13 reverse primers for TCR Jbeta segments was used in the multiplex PCR. The CDR3 region of rearranged TCR beta genes was amplified from genomic DNA by a multiplex PCR assay. The amplified TCR beta libraries were sequenced on the Illumina HiSeq System as 87-base-pair reads. The study's processing was this. In a later analysis, tens of millions of unique TCR beta chains were counted across the 650 to 700 repertoires, and roughly 11 million of these chains were shared by at least two donors. Raw reads were error-corrected and collapsed into unique sequences with a nearest-neighbor algorithm that merged closely related sequences to remove PCR and sequencing errors. To assign V, D and J gene segments, CDR3 sequences were aligned to IMGT reference sequences. For a sequence to be retained, a match of at least six nucleotides to both a V gene segment and a J gene segment was required. Rearrangements were called productive when the CDR3 lacked stop codons and stayed in frame with V and J; all others were non-productive. Following IMGT convention, CDR3 was defined as the stretch from the second conserved V-encoded cysteine up to the conserved J-encoded phenylalanine. The earlier analysis of roughly 590 of the donors excluded any sequence lacking an unambiguous match to a single V gene segment. In an earlier analysis of several hundred of the donors, V segments were called functional above 56.7% productive rearrangements and were called segregating when the between-donor standard deviation exceeded 5%. A statistical classification framework was developed to diagnose cytomegalovirus status using the catalog of TCR beta chain sequences. In a later analysis, V and J genes were assigned by comparing TCR nucleotide sequences against IMGT/GENE-DB human TR gene sequences. The TCRdist pipeline was used in a later analysis to assign CDR3 sequences and most-parsimonious VDJ recombination scenarios. In a later analysis, every TCR beta chain was defined by the combination of its CDR3 amino acid sequence and its V-gene family, and reads without a unique V-gene family were dropped. As a way to deal with suspected cross-contamination and a sequencing artifact, a later analysis dropped approximately 570 nucleotide sequences that were highly shared and had low generation probability. A later analysis calculated a clonal expansion index for each public chain from normalized within-repertoire ranks of inferred template counts. In a later analysis, generation probabilities were computed using a VDJ recombination model fitted to out-of-frame rearrangements, and the results were checked against IGoR. In a later analysis, TCR-TCR, TCR-HLA and TCR-CMV co-occurrence was scored with hypergeometric tests, and a repertoire-size bias correction was applied to TCR pairs. A later analysis estimated false discovery rates by permuting HLA or CMV assignments 20 times. In a later analysis, co-occurring TCRs were grouped using DBSCAN, and TCRdist sequence similarity was added for clustering within HLA-allele-positive subsets. Repertoires with fewer than 30,000 or more than 120,000 public chains, plus five repertoires with anomalous nucleotide sharing, were excluded from co-occurrence clustering. What TCRdb holds here is the immuneACCESS table cut down to in-frame rearrangements. Part of the clones is not present; checked against another copy, under half of the missing clones reflect an unresolved V gene, and the others are unexplained. That table supplies the V and J calls and clone size; D and trimming were determined from the DNA. This sample's table carries 55,000 to 80,000 clones. The leading ten clones occupy 2.5% to 3% of the sample.

The cohort was made up of about 610 healthy bone marrow donors. All cohort members were sampled while nominally healthy, although unrecorded immune exposures were likely present. The donor tested CMV seronegative and was one of the 352 seronegative cohort members. Each donor provided a peripheral blood sample, and peripheral blood mononuclear cells were used for TCR beta sequencing. Genomic DNA was extracted from the blood cell samples with the Qiagen DNeasy Blood Extraction Kit. The research as a whole found: Because the 87-base-pair reads could not distinguish some IMGT-functional V segments, including TRBV6-2 and TRBV6-3, those segments were excluded. Strong co-occurrence of HLA alleles, especially DR and DQ, made assigning TCR associations to individual alleles difficult. In a later analysis, HLA-associated TCR beta chains were found to be more clonally expanded and to have lower generation probabilities than equally common non-associated chains. In this cohort, only TCR beta chains were sequenced, and detectable features were limited by the absence of alpha or paired-chain data. Correlated functional status among segregating V segments might reflect linkage disequilibrium, but an unknown experimental factor could not be ruled out. A total of 150 to 200 TCR beta chains were listed by the study as associated with cytomegalovirus. A later analysis found that most CMV-associated TCR beta chains appeared HLA-restricted, with HLA associations seemingly driven largely by CMV exposure. HLA typing was unavailable for some donors at each locus, so association tests used only the typed subset. Cytomegalovirus status was reported to be diagnosed by the classifier with high specificity and sensitivity in both the original and validation cohorts. Because counts were too low, roughly 16 rarely observed V segments, including chromosome 9 orphons, were left out of the earlier analysis of about 500 of the donors. A later analysis found that TCR association rates varied across HLA loci, with DRB1 alleles showing the most associated TCRs and HLA-C alleles the fewest. Immune exposure information for the cohort was limited to CMV serostatus. In a later analysis, several top co-occurrence clusters were reported to appear linked to parvovirus B19, influenza, CMV and Epstein-Barr virus. According to a later genetic analysis, donors in an Asian-associated ancestry cluster had fewer N-insertions in productive TCRs than the roughly 700-donor mean. In an earlier analysis of 500 to 650 of the donors, most TCR beta V segments appeared in productive rearrangements about 90% or about 30% of the time, broadly matching IMGT annotations. A few of the identified cytomegalovirus-associated TCR beta chains were confirmed in vitro to be specific for cytomegalovirus antigens. V-gene and J-gene trimming of TCR beta chains was associated with a missense DCLRE1C variant in a later genetic analysis, and the association was replicated in an independent cohort. Presence/absence analyses assumed roughly uniform sequencing depth across donors, an assumption that may not hold. A later analysis associated approximately 17,000 TCR beta sequences with specific HLA alleles at a false discovery rate of 0.05. A further reported finding was that TCR beta sequences accurately predicted the HLA-A and HLA-B alleles for most subjects in the first cohort. While some public TCRs were present in many individuals, most TCR sequences turned up only very rarely across donors. The authors suggested that the approach could potentially be extended to other disease states and immunological phenotypes. The sequencing pipeline was judged likely to have produced a cluster of highly shared sequence variants as a technical artifact.

Reading from cysteine to phenylalanine, the CDR3 counts 16 amino acids. Solely the CDR3 DNA is kept, with 48 bases framed from the first base. The germline V end is reduced by 6 bases and the J end by 5 bases; junction bases left unmatched: 7. CDR1 SGHAT and CDR2 FQNNGV were looked up in the germline V gene. The source is a man aged 40-55 years in good health and CMV-seronegative. The sample consisted of PBMCs. The rearrangement joined TRBV11-2 to TRBJ2-5; 15 central bases correspond to TRBD2. The nucleotides read TGTGCCAGCAGTCCGGGACTAGCGGGGGGTCGGGAGACCCAGTACTTC. Its protein product is CASSPGLAGGRETQYF. Full variable domain (CDR3 extended with the reference TRBV11-2 and TRBJ2-5 proteins): EAGVAQSPRYKIIEKRQSVAFWCNPISGHATLYWYQQILGQGPKLLIQFQNNGVVDDSQLPKDRFSAERLKGVDSTLKIQPAKLEDSAVYLCASSPGLAGGRETQYFGPGTRLLVL.